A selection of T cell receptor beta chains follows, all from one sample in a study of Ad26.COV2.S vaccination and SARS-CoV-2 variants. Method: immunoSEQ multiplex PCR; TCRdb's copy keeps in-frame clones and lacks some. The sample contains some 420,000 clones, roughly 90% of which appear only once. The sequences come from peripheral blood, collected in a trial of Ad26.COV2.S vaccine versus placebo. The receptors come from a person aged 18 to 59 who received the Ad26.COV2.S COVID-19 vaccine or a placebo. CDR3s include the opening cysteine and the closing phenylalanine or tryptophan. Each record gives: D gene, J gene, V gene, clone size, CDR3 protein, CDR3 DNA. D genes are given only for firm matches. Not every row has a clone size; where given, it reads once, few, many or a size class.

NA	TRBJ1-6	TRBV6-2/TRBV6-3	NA	CASSYGSFDSPLHF	TGTGCCAGCAGTTACGGGTCATTTGATTCACCCCTCCACTTT
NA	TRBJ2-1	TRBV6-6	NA	CASSYDFIASGEQFF	TGTGCCAGCAGTTACGATTTTATAGCTAGTGGTGAGCAGTTCTTC
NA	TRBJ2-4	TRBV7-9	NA	CASSFWGAKNIQYF	TGTGCCAGCAGCTTTTGGGGGGCCAAAAACATTCAGTACTTC
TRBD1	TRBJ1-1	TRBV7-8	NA	CASSATGGLKGTEAFF	TGTGCCAGCAGCGCGACAGGGGGTTTGAAAGGCACTGAAGCTTTCTTT
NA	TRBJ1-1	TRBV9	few	CASSVQGVNTEAFF	TGTGCCAGCAGCGTGCAGGGCGTTAACACTGAAGCTTTCTTT
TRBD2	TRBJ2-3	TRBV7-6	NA	CASSLYLTSGGADTQYF	TGTGCCAGCAGCTTATATCTGACTAGCGGGGGGGCCGATACGCAGTATTTT
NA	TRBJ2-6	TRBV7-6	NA	CASSSRGANVLTF	TGTGCCAGCAGCTCTCGCGGGGCCAACGTCCTGACTTTC
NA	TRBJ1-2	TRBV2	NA	CASSRVWGRYGYTF	TGTGCCAGCAGTAGGGTCTGGGGACGCTATGGCTACACCTTC
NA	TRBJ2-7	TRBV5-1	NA	CASSPRDGSYEQYF	TGCGCCAGCAGCCCCCGGGACGGATCCTACGAGCAGTACTTC
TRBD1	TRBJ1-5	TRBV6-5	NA	CASSPRDRGGLQHF	TGTGCCAGCAGTCCCAGGGACAGGGGAGGGCTCCAGCATTTT
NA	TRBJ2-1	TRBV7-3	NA	CASSPGTAEQFF	TGTGCCAGCAGCCCCGGCACAGCTGAGCAGTTCTTC